This T cell receptor (beta chain) was identified during a study of T cells after somatic rescue of genetic block (dated by TCRdb to 2018 to 2020). Turning to the overall study: What the study looked at was long-term robustness, specifically in a T-cell system that came about through somatic rescue of a genetic block in T-cell development.

Comments on this clone: Its cognate antigen has yet to be identified. No much larger clone is present one base from it, and per-base qualities are unavailable.

Receptor amplification or capture employed the immunoSEQ multiplex PCR assay. Held by TCRdb, this immuneACCESS table contains in-frame sequences only and omits some clones. Under half of the omission traces to an unresolved V gene where checked; the cause of the rest is unknown. A total of 85,000 to 90,000 clones appear in this sample, 85% to 90% of them only once. Around 1.6% of the sample is taken by the ten largest. CDR1 and CDR2 (WNHNN, SYGVQD) derive from the germline V gene (reference sequence). Its CDR3 holds 12 amino acids, cysteine through phenylalanine. Left in the record is the CDR3 DNA by itself, 36 bases read in frame from the first base. V and J lose 4 bases and 2 bases, and a span of 5 bases separates them.

The specimen was peripheral blood mononuclear cells (PBMCs). This TCR was sampled from a woman aged 18 to 35. The chain uses TRBV10-1 and TRBJ2-5; the D segment cannot be called with confidence. The CDR3 loop reads CASSGDQETQYF. The sequenced DNA is TGCGCCAGCAGTGGTGATCAAGAGACCCAGTACTTC.